This T cell receptor beta chain was recorded in a study of T cells after yellow fever vaccination. Study at large: Researchers used SMART-Seq v4 Ultra Low Input to prepare fractions that had low cell numbers.

Whole-study results and caveats: FACS-sorted repertoires could contain abundant clonotypes contaminating from the bulk population. Booster samples showed a return of most primary-vaccination clones (roughly 96% CD4, about 88% CD8).

TCRdb analysed the 5' RACE reads with MiXCR anew, one entry per CDR3 protein. Of 200,000 to 250,000 distinct CDR3 sequences listed, less than 8.5% were seen once; the top ten hold roughly 0.9%. The sample holds many counts of this clonotype. The antigen is unknown. The origin of this receptor is a man aged 30-40 years who received the YFV17D yellow fever vaccine. This specimen consisted of CD4+ T cells sorted from PBMCs, obtained 15 days after the yellow fever booster vaccination.

The CDR3 nucleotides are TGCAGTGCTAGAGAACAGCAGTATACGCAGTATTTT. Translation gives CSAREQQYTQYF. V is TRBV20-1 and J is TRBJ2-3; D gene ambiguous. Trimming shortened V by 0 bases and J by 7 bases, and 8 bases separated the two germline ends. The CDR3 sequence is 12 residues long. CDR1 is DFQATT, CDR2 SNEGSKA, per germline (reference sequence).